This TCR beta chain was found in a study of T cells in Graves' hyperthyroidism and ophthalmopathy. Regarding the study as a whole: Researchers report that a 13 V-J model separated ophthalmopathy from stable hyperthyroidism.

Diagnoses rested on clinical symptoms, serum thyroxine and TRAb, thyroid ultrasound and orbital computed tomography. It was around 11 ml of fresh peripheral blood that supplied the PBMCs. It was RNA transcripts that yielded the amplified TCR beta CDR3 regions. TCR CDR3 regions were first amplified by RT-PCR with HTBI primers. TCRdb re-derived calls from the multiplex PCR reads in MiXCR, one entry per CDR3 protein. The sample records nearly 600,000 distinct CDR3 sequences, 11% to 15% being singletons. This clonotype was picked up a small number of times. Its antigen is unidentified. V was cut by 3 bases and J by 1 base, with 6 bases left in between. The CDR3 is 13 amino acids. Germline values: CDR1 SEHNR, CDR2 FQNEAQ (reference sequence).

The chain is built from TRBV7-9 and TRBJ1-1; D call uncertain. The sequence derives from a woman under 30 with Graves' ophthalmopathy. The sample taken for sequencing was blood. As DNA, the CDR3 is TGTGCCAGCAGCTTTTCATGGAACACTGAAGCTTTCTTT. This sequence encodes CASSFSWNTEAFF.